The rows below give T cell receptor beta chains drawn from one sample of a study of blood T cell repertoires in COVID-19. Data came from immunoSEQ multiplex PCR; TCRdb stores just in-frame clones and leaves some out. The table lists about 200,000 clones, roughly 80% of them singletons. Sample: peripheral blood. The receptor source for this set is a woman at least 80 years old with acute or convalescent COVID-19. The CDR3 runs from the conserved cysteine through the conserved F or W. A D gene is named only where the DNA matches it firmly. Size is omitted from some rows. Given values are once, few, many or a class for expanded clones.

V	size	J	D	DNA	CDR3
TRBV6-5	-	TRBJ2-3	TRBD1	TGTGCCACCTTCCAGGGGGGCACAGATACGCAGTATTTT	CATFQGGTDTQYF
TRBV18	-	TRBJ2-1	TRBD2	TGTGCCAGCTCACAGGCGACTAGCGGGAGGGAAGGGGGTGAGCAGTTCTTC	CASSQATSGREGGEQFF
TRBV3-1/TRBV3-2	-	TRBJ2-1	TRBD2	TGTGCCAGCAGCACTCCAATGGGACTAGGCCTGCGGGAGCAGTTCTTC	CASSTPMGLGLREQFF
TRBV6-5	-	TRBJ1-5	-	TGTGCCAGCAGTTCACAGGGTGCGGTCGGACCCCAGCATTTT	CASSSQGAVGPQHF
TRBV24-1	-	TRBJ1-2	TRBD1	TGTGCCACCAGTGATTGGACAGGGGGGAACTATGGCTACACCTTC	CATSDWTGGNYGYTF
TRBV27	-	TRBJ2-7	TRBD2	TGTGCCAGCAGTAAAGCGGGACCCGCCTACGAGCAGTACTTC	CASSKAGPAYEQYF
TRBV18	-	TRBJ1-1	-	TGTGCCAGCTCACCATGGACAGCTTCTGAAGCTTTCTTT	CASSPWTASEAFF
TRBV20-1	few	TRBJ2-3	-	TGCAGTGCTACACAGGGAAATACGCAGTATTTT	CSATQGNTQYF
TRBV10-1	few	TRBJ1-5	-	TGCGCCAGCAGTGAGTCACTGAAGCAGAGGGATGGCGAAGACAATCAGCCCCAGCATTTT	CASSESLKQRDGEDNQPQHF
TRBV19	-	TRBJ2-5	-	TGTGCCAGTAGTATTTTTGGCCTCCAAGAGACCCAGTACTTC	CASSIFGLQETQYF
TRBV29-1	-	TRBJ2-6	-	TGCAGCGTTGATAGAGGTGGGGCCAACGTCCTGACTTTC	CSVDRGGANVLTF
TRBV19	-	TRBJ2-5	TRBD2	TGTGCCAGTAGTATGTCGACTAGCGGGAGGCAGGGGCAAGAGACCCAGTACTTC	CASSMSTSGRQGQETQYF
TRBV7-8	-	TRBJ1-5	-	TGTGCCAGCAGCCCAAATAGCAATCAGCCCCAGCATTTT	CASSPNSNQPQHF
TRBV18	-	TRBJ1-2	-	TGTGCCAGCTCCCCCAGCAAAGCCGGGGTACACCCCTATGGCTACACCTTC	CASSPSKAGVHPYGYTF
TRBV2	-	TRBJ1-1	-	TGTGCCAGCAGCTTCGAGATGCCTGAAGCTTTCTTT	CASSFEMPEAFF
TRBV29-1	-	TRBJ2-7	TRBD1	TGCAGCGTTACGAGACAGGGAGACTACGAGCAGTACTTC	CSVTRQGDYEQYF
TRBV3-1/TRBV3-2	-	TRBJ2-5	TRBD1	TGTGCCAGCAGAGATCGGACAGGGCAGCAAGAGACCCAGTACTTC	CASRDRTGQQETQYF
TRBV21-1	once	TRBJ1-2	-	TGTGCCAGCAGCAATCCGCTGACAGCCTATGGCTACACCTTC	CASSNPLTAYGYTF
TRBV7-2	many	TRBJ1-6	TRBD1	TGTGCCAGCAGCTTAGAGGGACAGGGTTTAAATAATTCACCCCTCCACTTT	CASSLEGQGLNNSPLHF
TRBV6-2/TRBV6-3	-	TRBJ1-1	TRBD1	TGTGCCAGCAGTCCCCTTAGGGACAGAACTGAAGCTTTCTTT	CASSPLRDRTEAFF
TRBV5-1	-	TRBJ2-7	TRBD2	TGCGCCAGCAGTCCGACTAGCGGGATAAGTGGCTACGAGCAGTACTTC	CASSPTSGISGYEQYF
TRBV7-7	-	TRBJ2-1	-	TGTGCTAGCAGCTTAGGTGTGGCGGGGGCGGGCAATGAGCAGTTCTTC	CASSLGVAGAGNEQFF
TRBV5-1	-	TRBJ2-2	TRBD1	TGCGCCAGCAGCCATACCCTACAGGGGCGAACGAACACCGGGGAGCTGTTTTTT	CASSHTLQGRTNTGELFF
TRBV10-3	few	TRBJ1-1	TRBD1	TGTGCCATCAGCGATAGACAGGGTAGGAGCACTGAAGCTTTCTTT	CAISDRQGRSTEAFF
TRBV30	-	TRBJ1-1	-	TGTGCCTGGAGTGTTTCCAGGGCTGAAGCTTTCTTT	CAWSVSRAEAFF
TRBV12-5	-	TRBJ2-7	-	TGTGCTAGTGGAAGCGGGACAGGCTCCTACGAGCAGTACTTC	CASGSGTGSYEQYF
TRBV7-8	-	TRBJ2-5	TRBD1	TGTGCCAGCAGCCGTAGACAGGGGGAACAAGAGACCCAGTACTTC	CASSRRQGEQETQYF
TRBV14	-	TRBJ2-7	-	TGTGCCAGCAGCCAAGGTGTCGGGGGCAGGGGAGGGTACGAGCAGTACTTC	CASSQGVGGRGGYEQYF
TRBV2	-	TRBJ1-6	-	TGTGCCAGCAGACAGCTCGCCCTGAATAATTCACCCCTCCACTTT	CASRQLALNNSPLHF
TRBV19	-	TRBJ1-3	TRBD1	TGTGCCAGTAGTATGGGACAGGCGGAAACTGGAAACACCATATATTTT	CASSMGQAETGNTIYF
TRBV14	-	TRBJ1-2	-	TGTGCCAGCAGCCTTTCGGGGGGTGGCTACACCTTC	CASSLSGGGYTF
TRBV5-1	-	TRBJ2-1	TRBD2	TGCGCCAGCAGCTTCGGGGGGGCCTACAATGAGCAGTTCTTC	CASSFGGAYNEQFF
TRBV9	-	TRBJ2-1	TRBD2	TGTGCCAGCAGCCCGGGACTAGAATTTCAAGACAATGAGCAGTTCTTC	CASSPGLEFQDNEQFF
TRBV5-4	-	TRBJ2-7	TRBD2	TGTGCCAGCGCCTCGGGAGGGATCTCGCATGAGCAGTACTTC	CASASGGISHEQYF